A selection of T cell receptor beta chains follows, all from one sample in a study of T cell responses to AZD1222 COVID-19 vaccine. Generated by immunoSEQ multiplex PCR, the TCRdb table keeps only in-frame clones and is missing some. The sample lists tens of thousands of clones; roughly nine tenths were seen once. The source material was peripheral blood, sampled on day 0 of AZD1222 vaccination. These receptors were obtained from an adult in good health. The CDR3 runs from the conserved cysteine through the conserved F or W. The order of the fields is CDR3 protein, CDR3 DNA, V gene, J gene, clone size, D gene. The D gene is left open where the match is weak. A row's size may be missing; if present it is once, few, many or a size class.

CDR3: CASTTGSELKQFF
DNA: TGTGCCAGCACCACGGGAAGCGAGTTAAAGCAGTTCTTC
V: TRBV28
J: TRBJ2-1
size: -
D: -

CDR3: CASTDYNEQFF
DNA: TGTGCCAGCACCGACTACAATGAGCAGTTCTTC
V: TRBV2
J: TRBJ2-1
size: -
D: -

CDR3: CASSKTGVGMNTEAFF
DNA: TGTGCCAGCAGTAAGACAGGGGTCGGGATGAACACTGAAGCTTTCTTT
V: TRBV5-4
J: TRBJ1-1
size: -
D: TRBD1

CDR3: CASSERDAWGYTF
DNA: TGTGCCAGCAGCGAGAGGGACGCCTGGGGCTACACCTTC
V: TRBV9
J: TRBJ1-2
size: -
D: -

CDR3: CASSLTGLARHNEQFF
DNA: TGTGCCAGCAGTTTAACGGGACTAGCGCGCCACAATGAGCAGTTCTTC
V: TRBV28
J: TRBJ2-1
size: once
D: TRBD2

CDR3: CASSHSGTVNEQFF
DNA: TGTGCCAGCAGCCACTCCGGGACGGTCAATGAGCAGTTCTTC
V: TRBV7-9
J: TRBJ2-1
size: -
D: -

CDR3: CASAVASGNTIYF
DNA: TGTGCCAGCGCGGTTGCCTCTGGAAACACCATATATTTT
V: TRBV7-9
J: TRBJ1-3
size: once
D: -

CDR3: CASSRTLTGSGAYEQYF
DNA: TGTGCCAGCAGCCGTACTCTGACAGGGTCCGGGGCCTACGAGCAGTACTTC
V: TRBV5-8
J: TRBJ2-7
size: -
D: TRBD1

CDR3: CASSLQGLAGGPYNEQFF
DNA: TGTGCCAGCAGCTTACAAGGACTAGCGGGAGGGCCCTACAATGAGCAGTTCTTC
V: TRBV7-2
J: TRBJ2-1
size: -
D: TRBD2

CDR3: CASIRLRATGELFF
DNA: TGTGCCAGCATCCGACTAAGGGCAACCGGGGAGCTGTTTTTT
V: TRBV27
J: TRBJ2-2
size: -
D: -

CDR3: CASSFRVGGQFLGEQYF
DNA: TGTGCCAGCAGCTTTAGGGTGGGAGGACAGTTTCTCGGCGAGCAGTACTTC
V: TRBV5-5
J: TRBJ2-7
size: -
D: -

CDR3: CAWSVADGYTF
DNA: TGTGCCTGGAGTGTGGCCGATGGCTACACCTTC
V: TRBV30
J: TRBJ1-2
size: -
D: -

CDR3: CASSLEGGKMNTEAFF
DNA: TGCGCCAGCAGCTTGGAAGGGGGCAAGATGAACACTGAAGCTTTCTTT
V: TRBV5-1
J: TRBJ1-1
size: -
D: TRBD1

CDR3: CASSPQAGVTGELFF
DNA: TGTGCCAGCAGCCCCCAGGCGGGCGTCACCGGGGAGCTGTTTTTT
V: TRBV7-6
J: TRBJ2-2
size: -
D: -

CDR3: CASSIMGSSYNEQFF
DNA: TGTGCCAGTAGTATAATGGGTAGCTCCTACAATGAGCAGTTCTTC
V: TRBV19
J: TRBJ2-1
size: -
D: -

CDR3: CASSHTGLPQETQYF
DNA: TGTGCCAGCAGCCATACAGGGCTCCCCCAAGAGACCCAGTACTTC
V: TRBV5-4
J: TRBJ2-5
size: -
D: -

CDR3: CASSPLGTGTEKLFF
DNA: TGTGCCAGCTCACCACTCGGGACAGGGACTGAAAAACTGTTTTTT
V: TRBV18
J: TRBJ1-4
size: -
D: TRBD1

CDR3: CASSLRDFGGYTF
DNA: TGTGCCAGCAGCTTGCGGGATTTCGGTGGCTACACCTTC
V: TRBV5-6
J: TRBJ1-2
size: -
D: -

CDR3: CASSSKLPGQGRNEQFF
DNA: TGTGCCAGCAGCTCGAAACTACCGGGACAGGGGCGTAATGAGCAGTTCTTC
V: TRBV7-9
J: TRBJ2-1
size: -
D: TRBD1

CDR3: CSARQGPNEKLFF
DNA: TGCAGCGCTCGACAGGGCCCTAATGAAAAACTGTTTTTT
V: TRBV29-1
J: TRBJ1-4
size: -
D: TRBD1

CDR3: CASSPGQTGNTIYF
DNA: TGTGCCAGCAGTCCGGGTCAAACTGGAAACACCATATATTTT
V: TRBV9
J: TRBJ1-3
size: -
D: -

CDR3: CASSWTSGGQETQYF
DNA: TGTGCCAGCAGTTGGACTAGCGGGGGGCAAGAGACCCAGTACTTC
V: TRBV28
J: TRBJ2-5
size: -
D: TRBD2

CDR3: CASSPRETDTQYF
DNA: TGTGCCAGCAGTCCTCGAGAGACAGATACGCAGTATTTT
V: TRBV28
J: TRBJ2-3
size: -
D: -

CDR3: CASSDGPNTEAFF
DNA: TGTGCCAGCAGTGACGGCCCGAACACTGAAGCTTTCTTT
V: TRBV2
J: TRBJ1-1
size: -
D: -

CDR3: CASTIRGSNQPQHF
DNA: TGTGCCAGCACAATCAGGGGAAGCAATCAGCCCCAGCATTTT
V: TRBV5-4
J: TRBJ1-5
size: once
D: -

CDR3: CASSVAGVNTEAFF
DNA: TGTGCCAGCAGCGTAGCTGGGGTGAACACTGAAGCTTTCTTT
V: TRBV9
J: TRBJ1-1
size: -
D: -

CDR3: CASGVIAGRYEQYF
DNA: TGTGCCAGCGGAGTTATAGCGGGACGCTACGAGCAGTACTTC
V: TRBV27
J: TRBJ2-7
size: -
D: TRBD2

CDR3: CASSFDGTSEETQYF
DNA: TGCGCCAGCAGCTTTGACGGGACTAGCGAAGAGACCCAGTACTTC
V: TRBV5-1
J: TRBJ2-5
size: -
D: TRBD2

CDR3: CASSSDTNQPQHF
DNA: TGTGCCAGCAGCTCCGACACGAATCAGCCCCAGCATTTT
V: TRBV7-2
J: TRBJ1-5
size: once
D: -

CDR3: CASSSTDSRTQYF
DNA: TGTGCCAGCAGTTCAACAGATTCGAGGACCCAGTACTTC
V: TRBV6-2/TRBV6-3
J: TRBJ2-5
size: -
D: -

CDR3: CASSLAGEVYEQYF
DNA: TGTGCCAGCAGTTTAGCGGGAGAGGTCTACGAGCAGTACTTC
V: TRBV28
J: TRBJ2-7
size: -
D: TRBD2

CDR3: CASSETTAPGNEQFF
DNA: TGTGCCAGCAGTGAAACTACCGCCCCGGGGAATGAGCAGTTCTTC
V: TRBV25-1
J: TRBJ2-1
size: -
D: -

CDR3: CASSEVGQGYEQYF
DNA: TGTGCCAGCAGTGAAGTTGGACAGGGGTACGAGCAGTACTTC
V: TRBV2
J: TRBJ2-7
size: -
D: TRBD1

CDR3: CASSEAGSTSTDTQYF
DNA: TGTGCCAGCAGTGAAGCGGGATCCACTAGCACAGATACGCAGTATTTT
V: TRBV6-1
J: TRBJ2-3
size: -
D: -

CDR3: CASSQEGLAGNNEQFF
DNA: TGCGCCAGCAGCCAAGAAGGACTAGCGGGGAACAATGAGCAGTTCTTC
V: TRBV4-1
J: TRBJ2-1
size: -
D: TRBD2

CDR3: CATAPDSIMNTEAFF
DNA: TGTGCCACTGCCCCAGACTCGATAATGAACACTGAAGCTTTCTTT
V: TRBV3-1/TRBV3-2
J: TRBJ1-1
size: -
D: -

CDR3: CASSERAGAYEQYF
DNA: TGTGCCAGCAGTGAACGAGCGGGAGCCTACGAGCAGTACTTC
V: TRBV2
J: TRBJ2-7
size: -
D: TRBD2

CDR3: CASSRSMNTEAFF
DNA: TGTGCCAGCAGTCGGAGCATGAACACTGAAGCTTTCTTT
V: TRBV6-6
J: TRBJ1-1
size: -
D: -

CDR3: CASSRSGGNQETQYF
DNA: TGTGCCAGCAGCCGAAGCGGGGGGAACCAAGAGACCCAGTACTTC
V: TRBV7-6
J: TRBJ2-5
size: -
D: TRBD2

CDR3: CASSPGGAKNTGELFF
DNA: TGTGCCAGCAGCCCCGGGGGAGCGAAGAACACCGGGGAGCTGTTTTTT
V: TRBV7-3
J: TRBJ2-2
size: -
D: -

CDR3: CASTAGTAEDTQYF
DNA: TGTGCCAGTACCGCCGGGACAGCGGAAGATACGCAGTATTTT
V: TRBV19
J: TRBJ2-3
size: -
D: TRBD1

CDR3: CASSVDPGQGYTIYF
DNA: TGTGCCAGCAGCGTAGATCCCGGACAGGGCTACACCATATATTTT
V: TRBV9
J: TRBJ1-3
size: -
D: TRBD1

CDR3: CAIRGDRPNYGYTF
DNA: TGTGCCATCAGGGGGGATCGGCCTAACTATGGCTACACCTTC
V: TRBV10-3
J: TRBJ1-2
size: -
D: -

CDR3: CASSLRKGFRYGYTF
DNA: TGTGCCAGCAGTTTAAGGAAGGGGTTTAGATATGGCTACACCTTC
V: TRBV27
J: TRBJ1-2
size: -
D: -

CDR3: CATRTDFTGELFF
DNA: TGTGCCACGCGCACAGATTTCACCGGGGAGCTGTTTTTT
V: TRBV27
J: TRBJ2-2
size: -
D: -

CDR3: CASSLDYYGGEQFF
DNA: TGTGCCAGCAGCTTAGATTATTATGGGGGGGAGCAGTTCTTC
V: TRBV11-2
J: TRBJ2-1
size: -
D: -

CDR3: CASSYVREGGADTQYF
DNA: TGTGCCAGCAGTTACGTGCGGGAGGGGGGAGCAGATACGCAGTATTTT
V: TRBV6-6
J: TRBJ2-3
size: -
D: TRBD2